This T cell receptor (beta chain) was profiled in a study of T cells after posttransplantation cyclophosphamide. In this sample, this clone turned up once. This CDR3 has 15 amino acids. V was trimmed by 0 bases and J by 8 bases, leaving 13 bases between them. Looked up from germline, CDR1 is ENHRY and CDR2 is SYGVKD. Profiling relied on immunoSEQ multiplex PCR, and the TCRdb table lists in-frame clones only, not all of them. This repertoire shows about 31,000 clones, 91% found once; its top ten account for 0.1%. Cells defined as naive were viable CD3+CD4+ or CD3+CD8+ and CCR7+CD45RA+CD45RO-CD95-CD27+CD28+. On the day of bone marrow donation, the related graft donor provided peripheral blood.

This rearrangement joins TRBV10-3 to TRBJ1-4; D ambiguous. This clonotype originated in a man between 25 and 39 years old in good health and a related stem cell transplant donor. Sequences were obtained from naive CD4+ T cells sorted from blood. CDR3 residues: CAISESMGTGEKLFF. The CDR3 DNA sequence: TGTGCCATCAGTGAGTCCATGGGTACGGGGGAAAAACTGTTTTTT.